The clone carrying this TCR beta chain was seen many times. TCRdb independently ran MiXCR on the 5' RACE reads; one entry per CDR3 protein. Of tens of thousands of distinct CDR3 sequences detected, nearly 7.5% appear once; the ten largest clones hold approximately 8%. The data are from a study of early T cells in non-severe SARS-CoV-2 infection. Sequencing was performed on whole blood. The TCR was taken from an adult who was a healthcare worker with PCR-confirmed SARS-CoV-2 infection or an uninfected control (not recorded which).

This CDR3 is CSVLTGGGYTF. CDR3 nucleotides: TGCAGCGTTCTGACAGGAGGAGGCTACACCTTC. The chain joins TRBV29-1 to TRBJ1-2; TRBD1 is a possible D gene (6 bases). CDR1 SQVTM and CDR2 ANQGSEA come from the germline V gene. The V end lost 5 bases, the J end lost 8 bases, and 12 bases lay between the germline ends. This CDR3 comprises 11 residues.